The clone carrying this TCR beta chain was seen many times. As yet, its antigen is unknown. Preparing the TCRbeta library involved the use of unique molecular identifiers. TCRdb recomputed calls from the PCR reads with MiXCR, one row per CDR3 protein. The sample has about 170,000 distinct CDR3 sequences, around 10% seen once. This record comes from a study of T-cell reconstitution after alpha-beta-depleted transplantation in children. Broader study findings: For some patients, TCRbeta diversity was high at day 60 because of recipient T cells and thymic progenitors that survived.

Per the germline V gene, CDR1 is SGHAT and CDR2 is FQNNGV. CDR3 length: 19 residues. The V and J ends lost 2 bases and 2 bases, in that order; junction bases with no gene match: 12. Specimen: PBMCs, collected before TCRalphabeta/CD19-depleted stem cell transplant. The chain carries TRBV11-2 and TRBJ2-2, with 9 positions matching TRBD2. The source is a boy aged 2 to 10 with acute myeloid leukemia, due to receive a stem cell transplant. The DNA of the CDR3 is TGTGCCAGCAGCTTAAAGACGGGAGGGCTAGCGGGAAACACCGGGGAGCTGTTTTTT. Its translation is CASSLKTGGLAGNTGELFF.